This T cell receptor beta chain was recorded in a study of early T cells in non-severe SARS-CoV-2 infection. The CDR3 spans 15 residues. V lost 5 bases, J lost 4 bases, and 4 bases stayed unmatched. Germline V CDR1 and CDR2: SEHNR, FQNEAQ (reference sequence). TCRdb used MiXCR to reprocess the 5' RACE reads, holding one entry per CDR3 protein. The data contain about 44,000 distinct CDR3 sequences, under 30% of them seen just once; the ten biggest clones take up around 4.6%. This clonotype appeared a few times. This clonotype originated in an adult who was a healthcare worker with PCR-confirmed SARS-CoV-2 infection or an uninfected control (not recorded which). The material sequenced was whole blood, taken at baseline. The V gene is TRBV7-9, the J gene TRBJ2-3; 12 bases align to TRBD2. The CDR3 sequence: CASSRGLAGPDTQYF. The DNA for the CDR3 is TGTGCCAGCAGCCGCGGACTAGCGGGGCCAGATACGCAGTATTTT.